The 19 T cell receptor beta chains below come from one sample, sequenced in a study of cytomegalovirus exposure and HLA in healthy donors. PCR primers comprised 60 Vbeta and 13 Jbeta primers. Produced via immunoSEQ multiplex PCR; TCRdb's table is partial and in-frame only. The data show about 140,000 clones, about 79% seen once. Sequencing was done on a sample of PBMCs. The receptor set was obtained from a male donor in good health and CMV-seronegative.

The genes are TRBV7-9 and TRBJ2-7, with D possibly TRBD2 on 7 matching bases. The germline CDR1 and CDR2 sequences are SEHNR and FQNEAQ (reference sequence). The germline V and J ends were trimmed by 4 bases and 2 bases, with 15 bases remaining between them. The CDR3 has 15 amino acids. CDR3 coding DNA: TGTGCCAGCAGCTCTGTTGGGAGGGACACCTACGAGCAGTACTTC. Translated: CASSSVGRDTYEQYF.

The chain links TRBV30 to TRBJ1-1, with unresolved D. Between the trimmed V and J ends, which lost 5 bases and 6 bases, there was a span of 16 bases. CDR1 is GTSNPN, CDR2 SVGIG, per germline (reference sequence). This CDR3 is built from 13 residues. The DNA of the CDR3 is TGTGCCTGGTCCGCGGAGGGAGGGTCTGAAGCTTTCTTT. Translation: CAWSAEGGSEAFF.

V usage is TRBV27 and J usage is TRBJ1-6; possible D gene TRBD1, 5 bases. Per the germline V gene, CDR1 is MNHEY and CDR2 is SMNVEV (reference sequence). V was pared by 1 base and J by 6 bases, with 22 bases between. The CDR3 sequence is 19 residues long. CDR3 sequence: CASSLWGRSPLKTNSPLHF. Here the CDR3 DNA reads TGTGCCAGCAGTTTATGGGGGAGGAGTCCCCTCAAAACTAATTCACCCCTCCACTTT.

This clone was observed a handful of times. The chain links TRBV5-1 to TRBJ1-2, with TRBD1 matching over 8 bases. The germline V gene encodes CDR1 SGHRS and CDR2 YFSETQ. V trimming: 0 bases; J trimming: 4 bases; junction bases outside the gene matches: 5. The CDR3 has 15 amino acids. Here the CDR3 reads CASSLGGDRFYGYTF. The CDR3 DNA reads TGCGCCAGCAGCTTGGGCGGGGACAGGTTCTATGGCTACACCTTC.

The chain couples TRBV7-8 to TRBJ2-5; 10 bases match TRBD2. Germline V gives CDR1 SGHVS, CDR2 FQNEAQ. The V and J ends lost 4 bases and 2 bases, in that order; junction bases with no gene match: 4. The CDR3 extends over 15 amino acids. CDR3 nucleotide sequence: TGTGCCAGCAGCTACCAAGCGGGGGGGCAAGAGACCCAGTACTTC. Translation gives CASSYQAGGQETQYF.

This clone showed up just a few times. V gene TRBV4-1 combines with J gene TRBJ2-3; D not resolved. V lost 2 bases to trimming and J lost 0 bases, with 6 bases between them. The V gene's germline CDR1 is MGHRA and CDR2 YSYEKL. The CDR3 contains 14 residues. The CDR3 is CASSQMSSTDTQYF. The CDR3 DNA sequence: TGCGCCAGCAGCCAAATGAGTAGCACAGATACGCAGTATTTT.

The rearrangement links TRBV7-9 to TRBJ2-7; D is uncertain. V lost 5 bases and J lost 9, with 14 bases in between. Germline CDR1 SEHNR, CDR2 FQNEAQ (reference sequence). CDR3 size: 12 residues. Here the CDR3 DNA reads TGTGCCAGCAGCGCCGGCCTCCCGGGGCAGTACTTC. Its translation is CASSAGLPGQYF.

The chain is built from TRBV27 and TRBJ2-7; 7 bases line up with TRBD1. Germline CDR1 MNHEY, CDR2 SMNVEV (reference sequence). V was pared by 1 base and J by 3 bases, with 3 bases of the junction left unmatched. The CDR3 has 14 residues. The CDR3 here is CASSLFQGDYEQYF. The DNA of the CDR3 is TGTGCCAGCAGTTTATTCCAGGGGGACTACGAGCAGTACTTC.

There are a few counts of this clone. J is TRBJ2-3 and V is TRBV30; D remains unclear. CDR1 is GTSNPN and CDR2 is SVGIG in the germline V gene (reference sequence). The CDR3 has 13 residues. V lost 5 bases, J lost 6 bases, and 15 bases lay in between. The CDR3 spells CAWGSGSRDTQYF. Written as DNA, the CDR3 is TGTGCCTGGGGGTCCGGTTCGCGGGATACGCAGTATTTT. The full variable domain, rest sourced from reference TRBV30 and TRBJ2-3, is SQTIHQWPATLVQPVGSPLSLECTVEGTSNPNLYWYRQAAGRGLQLLFYSVGIGQISSEVPQNLSASRPQDRQFILSSKKLLLSDSGFYLCAWGSGSRDTQYFGPGTRLTVL.

The chain joins TRBV25-1 to TRBJ2-6; TRBD2 matches at 8 bases. CDR3 length equals 17 residues. Germline CDR1 reads MGHDK; CDR2 reads SYGVNS. Trimming removed 2 bases from V and 2 bases from J; junction bases left unmatched: 5. CDR3 DNA sequence: TGTGCCAGCAGTGAACTCCCGGGGGGGACTGGGGCCAACGTCCTGACTTTC. It is translated as CASSELPGGTGANVLTF.

Concerning this clone: One end of the junction varies from germline; a read error may be responsible. V and J are TRBV5-1 and TRBJ1-3; D possibly corresponds to TRBD1 (6 bases). Germline V CDR1 and CDR2: SGHRS, YFSETQ. The CDR3 is 16 amino acids. CDR3 DNA sequence: TGCGCCCGCAGCTTGGCCGTACAGGGAAGTGGAAACACCATATATTTT. Translation gives CARSLAVQGSGNTIYF.

V and J are TRBV25-1 and TRBJ2-7; 10 bases are a match to TRBD1. The V and J ends lost 6 bases and 6 bases, in that order; junction bases with no gene match: 8. CDR1 is MGHDK, CDR2 SYGVNS, per germline. This CDR3 is built from 14 residues. The CDR3 DNA is TGTGCCAGCAGCCGGCATCGGACAGGGGGCGAGCAGTACTTC. Its protein product is CASSRHRTGGEQYF.

This chain links TRBV7-3 with TRBJ2-7; 7 nucleotides align to TRBD2. CDR1 SGHTA and CDR2 FQGTGA come from the germline V gene. The V and J ends lost 3 bases and 5 bases, in that order; junction bases with no gene match: 4. This CDR3 region has 13 residues. The CDR3 region is CASSFGLADEQYF. The CDR3 coding sequence is TGTGCCAGCAGCTTTGGGCTAGCGGACGAGCAGTACTTC.

The chain couples TRBV10-3 to TRBJ1-2; possible D gene TRBD1, 6 bases. V was clipped by 4 bases and J by 1 base, with 10 bases between them. Looked up from germline, CDR1 is ENHRY and CDR2 is SYGVKD. The CDR3 contains 14 residues. CDR3 loop: CAISGGQLNYGYTF. DNA for the CDR3: TGTGCCATCAGTGGAGGACAGCTTAACTATGGCTACACCTTC.

V usage is TRBV5-1 and J usage is TRBJ2-5; 8 bases fit TRBD1. CDR3 length equals 14 residues. Germline CDR1 SGHRS, CDR2 YFSETQ. The junction had 7 bases not matched to a gene; V was cut back by 4 bases and J by 5 bases. Here the CDR3 reads CASSQTTGEETQYF. In DNA, the CDR3 is TGCGCCAGCAGCCAAACGACAGGGGAGGAGACCCAGTACTTC.

This chain links TRBV5-1 with TRBJ2-7, with TRBD1 matching over 7 bases. CDR3 length: 13 amino acids. In germline, CDR1 is SGHRS, CDR2 YFSETQ. V shed 6 bases and J 6 bases; nucleotides not matched to a gene: 9. For the CDR3, the DNA is TGCGCCAGCACCCTACAGGGGTCCGCCGAGCAGTACTTC. It is translated as CASTLQGSAEQYF.

This chain links TRBV10-2 with TRBJ2-2; TRBD2 matches 12 bases. With V trimmed by 6 bases and J by 4 bases, 9 bases remained unmatched. This CDR3 is built from 17 residues. Germline assignment: CDR1 WSHSY and CDR2 SAAADI. CDR3 in amino acids: CASSIRLAGVGTGELFF. CDR3 DNA: TGCGCCAGCAGCATACGACTAGCGGGAGTCGGCACCGGGGAGCTGTTTTTT.

The chain uses TRBV18 and TRBJ1-2; no clear D gene. The CDR3 spans 13 residues. Germline V gene data show CDR1 as KGHSH and CDR2 as LQKENI. The V end lost 3 bases, the J end lost 4 bases, and 9 bases lay between the germline ends. The chain's CDR3 is CASSPSEVYGYTF. DNA of the CDR3: TGTGCCAGCTCACCGTCAGAAGTCTATGGCTACACCTTC.

The chain employs TRBV10-3 and TRBJ1-1, with a tentative D call TRBD1 (6 bases). Looked up from germline, CDR1 is ENHRY and CDR2 is SYGVKD. The CDR3 contains 17 residues. V lost 3 bases and J lost 3, with 20 bases in between. CDR3 DNA sequence: TGTGCCATCAGTGACTCCTGGGACATCGGGCCCGACACTGAAGCTTTCTTT. This translates into CAISDSWDIGPDTEAFF.